The source of this TCR beta chain is a study of vaccination and CD4 T cells after COVID-19. Study-level results: Analysis of convalescent patients found that 304 of 307 vaccine-specific clones were spike mono-reactive.

In this sample, this clonotype turned up a few times. No antigen is known for it. Treatment noted: approximately nine-day PBMC culture with coronavirus spike peptide pools or control peptides (ViraFEST assay). Every well contained over 1.5 million PBMCs, which were grown with 9.5 to 10 IU/ml IL-2 and 7.5 to 10 ug/ml peptide pools. Sequenced with the Oncomine TCR Beta short-read assay was DNA taken from cultured CD4+ T cells. TCRdb reprocessed the PCR reads with MiXCR, giving one entry per CDR3 protein. The data contain about 19,000 distinct CDR3 sequences, 45% to 60% of them singletons. Trimming took 3 bases from V and 7 from J; bases not matched to a gene: 7. Germline V gene sequence: CDR1 KGHDR, CDR2 SFDVKD. The CDR3 length is 15 residues.

This clonotype was sampled from a human donor who had recovered from COVID-19. The sequencing used CD4+ T cells from blood, cultured in vitro, collected after SARS-CoV-2 vaccination. The genes are TRBV24-1 and TRBJ2-1, with 8 bases aligning to TRBD2. CDR3 protein: CATSDPQREYNEQFF. The CDR3 region has the DNA TGTGCCACCAGTGATCCCCAGCGGGAGTATAATGAGCAGTTCTTC.